These 9 T cell receptor beta chains were all obtained from the same sample, sequenced in a study of beta chain features in type 1 diabetes. The investigators reverse transcribed all of the isolated RNA, so they sequenced expressed TCRB transcripts. Method: immunoSEQ multiplex PCR; TCRdb's copy keeps in-frame clones and lacks some. The table lists 680,000 or so clones, roughly a sixth of them singletons. Sequenced sample: naive CD4+ T cells from blood. All receptors come from a man aged 18 to 30 in good health.

The rearrangement links TRBV7-3 to TRBJ2-3; D might be TRBD2 (5 bases). The germline V gene encodes CDR1 SGHTA and CDR2 FQGTGA. The CDR3 spans 14 residues. Trimming left V 5 bases short and J 2 bases short, with 11 bases between. CDR3 amino acids: CASSQDSITDTQYF. For the CDR3, the DNA is TGTGCCAGCAGCCAGGACTCGATCACAGATACGCAGTATTTT.

The chain has TRBV7-9 and TRBJ1-3; D is unresolved. V lost 5 bases and J lost 0, with 11 bases in between. The CDR3 sequence is 15 residues long. Germline loops: CDR1 SEHNR, CDR2 FQNEAQ (reference sequence). CDR3 in amino acids: CASSGVPVSGNTIYF. CDR3 nucleotides: TGTGCCAGCAGCGGGGTGCCGGTCTCTGGAAACACCATATATTTT.

V is TRBV6-5 and J is TRBJ1-2; D remains unclear. CDR1 MNHEY and CDR2 SVGAGI come from the germline V gene. The CDR3 sequence is 14 residues long. The V gene lost 5 bases and the J gene lost 0 bases, with 10 bases spanning the gap. The CDR3, as DNA: TGTGCCAGCAGTAGTACGGGGACTAACTATGGCTACACCTTC. It translates to CASSSTGTNYGYTF.

The chain has TRBV4-3 and TRBJ2-5; D is unclear. With 0 bases removed from V and 3 bases from J, the gap between germline ends came to 8 bases. The germline V gene encodes CDR1 LGHNA and CDR2 YSLEER. The CDR3 extends over 14 amino acids. The CDR3 protein is CASSQDGFKETQYF. For the CDR3, the DNA is TGCGCCAGCAGCCAAGATGGGTTTAAAGAGACCCAGTACTTC.

The chain joins TRBV5-5 to TRBJ2-3; D remains unclear. Deletions cut 2 bases from V and 1 base from J, with 5 bases between. CDR1 is SGHKS and CDR2 is YYEKEE in the germline V gene (reference sequence). The CDR3 sequence is 13 residues long. CDR3 DNA: TGTGCCAGCAGCTTACAAGGCACAGATACGCAGTATTTT. Amino acid sequence: CASSLQGTDTQYF.

The rearrangement links TRBV29-1 to TRBJ1-2; 7 bases fit TRBD1. This CDR3 is 12 amino acids long. The V segment lost 6 bases and the J segment 3 bases; nucleotides outside the gene matches: 4. Per germline, CDR1 SQVTM and CDR2 ANQGSEA. CDR3 in amino acids: CSVKGADYGYTF. The CDR3 nucleotides read TGCAGCGTAAAGGGGGCGGACTATGGCTACACCTTC.

This clone showed up just a few times. This sample includes further DNA sequences coding for the same CDR3. J is TRBJ2-7 and V is TRBV6-5; D is uncertain. The CDR3 length is 12 residues. The V gene's germline CDR1 is MNHEY and CDR2 SVGAGI. Trimming pared 0 bases from V and 3 bases from J, leaving 3 bases between. The CDR3 DNA reads as TGTGCCAGCAGTTACTCCCGCTACGAGCAGTACTTC. This translates into CASSYSRYEQYF.

The gene calls are TRBV19 and TRBJ1-2; D ambiguous. V was pared by 4 bases and J by 3 bases, with 12 bases between. CDR1 and CDR2 (germline): LNHDA, SQIVND (reference sequence). The CDR3 has 14 amino acids. DNA for the CDR3: TGTGCCAGTAGTACGACCCCCGGGGACTATGGCTACACCTTC. It specifies CASSTTPGDYGYTF.

The chain has TRBV5-1 and TRBJ2-1, with 8 bases identical to TRBD1. Germline V CDR1 and CDR2: SGHRS, YFSETQ. V trimming: 4 bases; J trimming: 7 bases; junction bases outside the gene matches: 4. The CDR3 sequence is 13 residues long. The CDR3 sequence is CASSKGTGNEQFF. The CDR3 DNA reads TGCGCCAGCAGCAAGGGGACAGGTAATGAGCAGTTCTTC.